Following are 30 T cell receptor beta chains from one sample sequenced in a study of T cell repertoires in cytomegalovirus infection. From the reads, TCRdb called clonotypes with MiXCR, one entry per CDR3 protein. The repertoire holds 250,000 to 400,000 distinct CDR3 sequences, with 25% as singletons. These receptors have no identified antigens. The sample was cultured PBMCs, taken from culture after CMV antigen stimulation. The receptors come from a human donor in good health (CMV status not recorded). Some clones in this sample may be carry-over from other donors' samples.

CDR3 coding DNA: TGTGCCAGCAGCTTTGCGGATAGCGACAATGAGCAGTTCTTC. It specifies CASSFADSDNEQFF. The V gene is TRBV7-9, the J gene TRBJ2-1, with D tentatively TRBD2 (5 bases). Between the trimmed V and J ends, which lost 3 bases and 5 bases, there was a span of 11 bases. CDR1 and CDR2 (germline): SEHNR, FQNEAQ (reference sequence). The CDR3 covers 14 residues.

This clonotype was found a few times. The rearrangement uses TRBV11-1 and TRBJ2-7, with D unresolved. Germline V gives CDR1 SGHAT, CDR2 FQDESV (reference sequence). There are 14 residues in the CDR3. The V gene lost 5 bases and the J gene lost 4 bases, with 15 bases spanning the gap. CDR3 loop: CASSPLKAPYEQYF. The CDR3 DNA reads TGTGCCAGCAGCCCACTTAAGGCGCCTTACGAGCAGTACTTC.

Here the CDR3 reads CASSPNAASSAEQYV. CDR3 DNA sequence: TGTGCCAGCTCACCCAACGCGGCTAGTTCGGCCGAGCAGTACGTC. The rearrangement links TRBV18 to TRBJ2-7; no clear D. Looked up from germline, CDR1 is KGHSH and CDR2 is LQKENI. The V gene lost 3 bases and the J gene lost 6 bases, with 18 bases spanning the gap. The CDR3 extends over 15 amino acids.

This clonotype was recorded many times. The V and J genes are TRBV7-8 and TRBJ2-4; 7 bases fit TRBD1. This CDR3 region has 16 residues. Losses at the gene ends were 5 bases for V and 3 bases for J; bases not matched to a gene: 10. CDR1 SGHVS and CDR2 FQNEAQ come from the germline V gene. The CDR3 DNA sequence: TGTGCCAGCAGCCCCCGCCGACAGGGCCTCAAAAACATTCAGTACTTC. Protein product: CASSPRRQGLKNIQYF.

This clonotype has more than one count but fewer than ten. This sequence joins TRBV6-1 and TRBJ1-1; 9 nucleotides agree with TRBD1. Germline-derived CDR1 and CDR2 are MNHNS and SASEGT. J was trimmed by 5 bases and V by 7 bases; bases with no gene match: 8. This CDR3 is built from 14 residues. The DNA of the CDR3 is TGTGCCAGCACTGGGACAGGGCTATGGACTGAAGCTTTCTTT. Translated: CASTGTGLWTEAFF.

To note about this clonotype: A much larger clone is a single base away; this may be a read error. The rearrangement uses TRBV6-1 and TRBJ2-1, with a possible D match to TRBD2 (6 bases). The length of the CDR3 is 13 residues. The germline V gene encodes CDR1 MNHNS and CDR2 SASEGT. This chain's CDR3 is CVSSQTSYNEQFF. The CDR3 DNA is TGTGTCAGCAGCCAGACTAGCTACAATGAGCAGTTCTTC.

The V gene is TRBV6-6, the J gene TRBJ1-1; 7 bases map to TRBD1. V lost 5 bases, J lost 2 bases, and 5 bases stayed unmatched. Per germline, CDR1 MNHNY and CDR2 SVGAGI (reference sequence). This CDR3 contains 14 residues. In DNA, the CDR3 is TGTGCCAGCAGTCGGGACAGATTAAACACTGAAGCTTTCTTT. It encodes CASSRDRLNTEAFF.

The chain recombines TRBV20-1 with TRBJ2-7, with D uncertain. Trimming left V 1 base short and J 4 bases short, with 8 bases between. This CDR3 region has 12 residues. Germline CDR1 DFQATT, CDR2 SNEGSKA (reference sequence). Here the CDR3 DNA reads TGCAGTGCTAGAGGCAAGCCTTACGAGCAGTACTTC. This gives the protein CSARGKPYEQYF.

This clonotype was detected only a few times. The rearrangement links TRBV29-1 to TRBJ1-2, with D possibly being TRBD1 (6 bases). The CDR3 covers 13 residues. Deletions cut 7 bases from V and 3 bases from J, with 15 bases between. Looked up from germline, CDR1 is SQVTM and CDR2 is ANQGSEA. The CDR3 DNA reads as TGCAGCGCTGGCGGGGACACCTACTATGGCTACACCTTC. This sequence encodes CSAGGDTYYGYTF.

This clonotype showed up just a few times. The V call is TRBV4-1, the J call TRBJ2-5, with a tentative D call TRBD2 (5 bases). This CDR3 is built from 14 residues. Germline V gene data show CDR1 as MGHRA and CDR2 as YSYEKL. V was clipped by 4 bases and J by 5 bases, with 14 bases between them. The CDR3 nucleotides read TGCGCCAGCAGCCTTCTTGAGGGCGTGGAGACCCAGTACTTC. Residues: CASSLLEGVETQYF.

This chain uses TRBV7-9 with TRBJ1-2; D remains ambiguous. This CDR3 has 14 amino acids. Germline lookup yields CDR1 SEHNR and CDR2 FQNEAQ (reference sequence). Deletions cut 5 bases from V and 4 bases from J, with 14 bases between. This CDR3 reads CASSPGEGLYGYTF. In DNA, the CDR3 is TGTGCCAGCAGCCCAGGTGAAGGCCTCTATGGCTACACCTTC.

This clonotype was seen ten or more times. The chain joins TRBV7-2 to TRBJ2-6; possibly TRBD1 for D (5 bases). The V end lost 4 bases, the J end lost 0 bases, and 10 bases lay between the germline ends. The germline V gene has CDR1 SGHTA and CDR2 FQGNSA. This CDR3 region has 16 residues. As DNA, the CDR3 is TGTGCCAGCAGCTCGACAGCTTTCTCTGGGGCCAACGTCCTGACTTTC. Translating it yields CASSSTAFSGANVLTF.

Only a few counts were recorded for this clonotype. This rearrangement joins TRBV19 to TRBJ1-2, with D hard to call. Per the germline V gene, CDR1 is LNHDA and CDR2 is SQIVND (reference sequence). V shed 3 bases and J shed 8 bases, with 13 bases lying between them. The CDR3 contains 13 residues. CDR3 nucleotide sequence: TGTGCCAGTAGTATGGAATACTACTCCGGCTACACCTTC. Translating gives CASSMEYYSGYTF.

This clonotype was picked up many times. V gene TRBV7-2 combines with J gene TRBJ1-5; D is ambiguous. There are 14 residues in the CDR3. CDR1 is SGHTA and CDR2 is FQGNSA in the germline V gene. V was clipped by 3 bases and J by 2 bases, with 8 bases between them. The CDR3 nucleotides read TGTGCCAGCAGCTTTATTCCAGGCAATCAGCCCCAGCATTTT. Its protein product is CASSFIPGNQPQHF.

The rearrangement links TRBV27 to TRBJ1-6; D ambiguous. The germline V gene encodes CDR1 MNHEY and CDR2 SMNVEV (reference sequence). CDR3 length: 14 residues. V was trimmed by 3 bases and J by 10 bases, leaving 13 bases between them. CDR3 nucleotides: TGTGCCAGCAGTTTTCTCGGGGATCGATCACCCCTCCACTTT. Amino acid sequence: CASSFLGDRSPLHF.

This clonotype has only a few counts. V gene TRBV12-3 or TRBV12-4 combines with J gene TRBJ2-5, with D uncertain. The CDR3 spans 15 residues. Trimming shortened V by 3 bases and J by 0 bases, and 11 bases separated the two germline ends. CDR3 DNA sequence: TGTGCCAGCAGTTTTACAGTTCTGGACCAAGAGACCCAGTACTTC. Its protein product is CASSFTVLDQETQYF.

This rearrangement joins TRBV6-2 or TRBV6-3 to TRBJ1-2, with 10 positions matching TRBD1. V was pared by 7 bases and J by 3 bases, with 8 bases of the junction left unmatched. Germline V gives CDR1 MNHEY, CDR2 SVGEGT. The length of the CDR3 is 15 residues. CDR3: CASKETGGAYYGYTF. DNA of the CDR3: TGTGCCAGCAAAGAGACAGGGGGCGCTTACTATGGCTACACCTTC.

This clonotype was counted only a few times. The rearrangement uses TRBV19 and TRBJ1-1; TRBD1 matches at 8 bases. Germline loops: CDR1 LNHDA, CDR2 SQIVND (reference sequence). The junction had 3 bases not matched to a gene; V was cut back by 4 bases and J by 5 bases. The CDR3 contains 13 residues. The CDR3 here is CASSRDRLTEAFF. CDR3 DNA: TGTGCCAGTAGTAGGGACAGGCTAACTGAAGCTTTCTTT. The complete variable domain, with remaining parts taken from reference TRBV19 and TRBJ1-1, reads DGGITQSPKYLFRKEGQNVTLSCEQNLNHDAMYWYRQDPGQGLRLIYYSQIVNDFQKGDIAEGYSVSREKKESFPLTVTSAQKNPTAFYLCASSRDRLTEAFFGQGTRLTVV.

This clonotype was counted a few times. V gene TRBV10-3 combines with J gene TRBJ1-5, with D possibly matching TRBD1 (5 bases). This CDR3 is built from 15 residues. Germline CDR1 ENHRY, CDR2 SYGVKD. The V end was cut by 2 bases, the J end by 4 bases, with 12 bases between. The CDR3 protein is CAISERDGTNQPQHF. CDR3 coding DNA: TGTGCCATCAGTGAGAGGGACGGAACAAATCAGCCCCAGCATTTT.

The V and J genes are TRBV6-1 and TRBJ2-6; D gene unclear. This CDR3 is built from 15 residues. Per germline, CDR1 MNHNS and CDR2 SASEGT. The ends were cut back, 6 bases at V and 2 bases at J, with 11 bases in the middle. The CDR3 coding sequence is TGTGCCAGCAGCCGTAGGGAAACTGGGGCCAACGTCCTGACTTTC. Translation gives CASSRRETGANVLTF.

The V call is TRBV20-1, the J call TRBJ1-4, with 7 positions matching TRBD1. The germline gives CDR1 DFQATT, CDR2 SNEGSKA (reference sequence). The CDR3 sequence is 15 residues long. J gave up 2 bases and V 6 bases, and 9 bases lay outside the gene matches. In nucleotides, the CDR3 is TGCAGTGCGCCAGGACCAGGGGGGACTAATGAAAAACTGTTTTTT. Amino acid sequence: CSAPGPGGTNEKLFF.

V and J are TRBV6-2 or TRBV6-3 and TRBJ2-7; maybe TRBD2 (6 bases). Trimming left V 7 bases short and J 3 bases short, with 10 bases between. Germline CDR1 and CDR2: MNHEY and SVGEGT. The CDR3 extends over 12 amino acids. CDR3 region: CASTSTSYEQYV. CDR3 nucleotide sequence: TGTGCCAGCACCTCGACTAGCTACGAGCAGTACGTC.

The J gene is TRBJ2-5, the V gene TRBV5-1; D is perhaps TRBD2 (6 bases). The CDR3 runs to 15 residues. The germline CDR1 and CDR2 sequences are SGHRS and YFSETQ. V shed 0 bases and J shed 5 bases, with 14 bases lying between them. The CDR3 loop reads CASSLGAGEEETQYF. In nucleotides, the CDR3 is TGCGCCAGCAGCTTGGGGGCCGGGGAGGAGGAGACCCAGTACTTC.

This clonotype has just a few counts. This chain connects TRBV7-2 to TRBJ1-2, with D hard to call. Germline loops: CDR1 SGHTA, CDR2 FQGNSA. This CDR3 is built from 14 residues. V was shortened by 0 bases and J by 2 bases, with 7 bases between the two germline ends. Here the CDR3 reads CASSLAAMNYGYTF. CDR3 in DNA: TGTGCCAGCAGCTTAGCGGCGATGAACTATGGCTACACCTTC.

V and J are TRBV27 and TRBJ2-3, with D possibly TRBD1 on 5 matching bases. Germline loops: CDR1 MNHEY, CDR2 SMNVEV (reference sequence). This CDR3 comprises 15 residues. Trimming stripped 5 bases from V and 4 bases from J, with 16 bases between. CDR3 loop: CASSEDLGAADTQYF. The CDR3 nucleotides read TGTGCCAGCAGTGAAGACCTAGGGGCCGCAGATACGCAGTATTTT.

There are many counts of this clonotype. This rearrangement joins TRBV7-2 to TRBJ2-1, with D possibly being TRBD1 (5 bases). The CDR3 runs 13 residues. CDR1 is SGHTA and CDR2 is FQGNSA in the germline V gene. Trimming left V 2 bases short and J 10 bases short, with 12 bases between. This CDR3 reads CASSLRSWGEQFF. The CDR3 region has the DNA TGTGCCAGCAGCTTACGCTCCTGGGGCGAGCAGTTCTTC. Full variable domain (rest looked up from reference TRBV7-2 and TRBJ2-1): GAGVSQSPSNKVTEKGKDVELRCDPISGHTALYWYRQSLGQGLEFLIYFQGNSAPDKSGLPSDRFSAERTGGSVSTLTIQRTQQEDSAVYLCASSLRSWGEQFFGPGTRLTVL.

The table lists this clonotype with many counts. The chain combines TRBV11-3 with TRBJ2-5; unclear D gene. Germline V CDR1 and CDR2: SGHNT, YENEEA. CDR3 size: 14 residues. Trimming removed 5 bases at V and 3 bases at J, with 13 bases between. The CDR3 loop reads CASSARTDEETQYF. CDR3 nucleotides: TGTGCCAGCAGCGCCCGGACGGACGAAGAGACCCAGTACTTC.

The CDR3 loop reads CASKTGTQPQHF. CDR3 in DNA: TGTGCCAGCAAGACAGGGACTCAGCCCCAGCATTTT. The V call is TRBV12-3 or TRBV12-4, the J call TRBJ1-5; 7 bases line up with TRBD1. V shed 7 bases and J 6 bases; nucleotides not matched to a gene: 3. The length of the CDR3 is 12 residues.

This clonotype was seen ten or more times. The rearrangement joins TRBV7-2 to TRBJ2-5; D is perhaps TRBD1 (5 bases). The V and J ends lost 5 bases and 2 bases respectively, with 12 bases between them. CDR1 SGHTA and CDR2 FQGNSA come from the germline V gene. This CDR3 region has 14 residues. The CDR3 region has the DNA TGTGCCAGCAGCGCTAGGGGCCTACAAGAGACCCAGTACTTC. This gives the protein CASSARGLQETQYF.

The chain is built from TRBV12-3 or TRBV12-4 and TRBJ2-1; D gene unclear. V lost 2 bases to trimming and J lost 12 bases, with 11 bases between them. This CDR3 spans 12 amino acids. The CDR3 region has the DNA TGTGCCAGCAGTTTAAATGGGATAGGGCAGTTCTTC. This sequence encodes CASSLNGIGQFF.